This T cell receptor beta chain was recorded in a study of blood T cells in healthy people across ages. A remark on this clonotype: The antigen remains undetermined.

The ends lost 2 bases at V and 10 bases at J; junction bases unmatched: 6. The CDR3 loop spans 15 amino acids. Germline V gene sequence: CDR1 MNHNY, CDR2 SVGAGI (reference sequence). Next came a second PCR, run for about 6 to 12 cycles, which used a sample-barcoded 5' primer along with a J-beta primer mix. All samples yielded 3 million or more CDR3-containing paired-end reads. TCRdb analysed the 5' RACE reads with MiXCR anew, one entry per CDR3 protein. The profile shows fewer than 950,000 distinct CDR3 sequences, about 55% of them singletons. General study findings and limits: Diversity figures derived from one million T cells were judged to underestimate the true value. Greater diversity and more naive CD4+ cells were seen in long-lived donors than in aged donors.

The material sequenced was blood. The genes are TRBV6-6 and TRBJ1-6; 9 bases line up with TRBD1. The TCR was taken from a man at least 80 years old in good health. The CDR3 spells CASSYGDRDISPLHF. The DNA of the CDR3 is TGTGCCAGCAGTTACGGGGACAGGGACATCTCACCCCTCCACTTT.